Each of the 32 T cell receptor beta chains below was sequenced from the same sample in a study of cytomegalovirus exposure and HLA in healthy donors (dated by TCRdb to about 2017). Library generation was performed with the immunoSEQ multiplex PCR assay. The multiplex PCR relied on a mix of 60 forward primers for TCR Vbeta segments and 13 reverse primers for TCR Jbeta segments. TCRdb stores this immuneACCESS table with in-frame sequences only. Part of the clones is absent; in the studies checked, under half of the shortfall reflects unresolved V genes, and no reason is known for the rest. Within this sample are around 240,000 clones, with 82% of them counted one time only. The leading ten clones occupy 5% to 6% of the sample. The source material was PBMCs. These receptors all come from a woman aged 40 to 50 in good health and CMV-seropositive.

Regarding this clone: At one boundary the junction diverges from the germline segment, which might be a read error. The chain combines TRBV7-9 with TRBJ1-1; possible D gene TRBD1, 5 bases. Germline CDR1 and CDR2: SEHNR and FQNEAQ (reference sequence). This CDR3 comprises 12 residues. The CDR3: CSSSSRVTEAFF. The CDR3 nucleotides read TGTTCCAGCAGTTCCAGGGTCACTGAAGCTTTCTTT.

The chain has TRBV4-1 and TRBJ1-5; the D gene is possibly TRBD1 (5 bases). The germline CDR1 and CDR2 sequences are MGHRA and YSYEKL. V lost 3 bases and J 6 bases, leaving 9 bases between the germline ends. This CDR3 is 13 amino acids long. The CDR3 nucleotides are TGCGCCAGCAGCCAGCAGGGTTCTCAGCCCCAGCATTTT. It encodes CASSQQGSQPQHF.

As DNA, the CDR3 is TGTGCCAGCAGTTCCCTGGGGACAGGGGCTTACGAGCAGTACTTC. Translation gives CASSSLGTGAYEQYF. The chain combines TRBV25-1 with TRBJ2-7; the match to TRBD1 covers 10 bases. The length of the CDR3 is 15 residues. After removal of 5 bases from V and 4 bases from J, the junction contained 8 bases not matched to a gene. CDR1 MGHDK and CDR2 SYGVNS come from the germline V gene.

This chain connects TRBV5-6 to TRBJ1-4; the match to TRBD1 covers 8 bases. The germline V gene encodes CDR1 SGHDT and CDR2 YYEEEE. V was pared by 3 bases and J by 5 bases, with 0 bases of the junction left unmatched. This CDR3 is 13 amino acids long. The CDR3 reads CASSSGGNEKLFF. In DNA, the CDR3 is TGTGCCAGCAGCTCAGGGGGCAATGAAAAACTGTTTTTT.

V and J are TRBV10-3 and TRBJ1-5; D may be TRBD1 (5 bases). Trimming left V 5 bases short and J 3 bases short, with 20 bases between. Germline V gives CDR1 ENHRY, CDR2 SYGVKD. The CDR3 runs to 17 residues. CDR3 DNA: TGTGCCATCAGTCCGGGGGTGGGGGTGGGCCTCAATCAGCCCCAGCATTTT. The encoded protein is CAISPGVGVGLNQPQHF.

About this clone itself: The same CDR3 is also encoded by other DNA sequences in this sample. This chain joins TRBV18 and TRBJ1-5; 7 bases match TRBD1. CDR1 and CDR2 (germline): KGHSH, LQKENI. Trimming took 3 bases from V and 1 from J; bases not matched to a gene: 0. The CDR3 consists of 14 residues. The CDR3 loop reads CASSPGQSNQPQHF. Here the CDR3 DNA reads TGTGCCAGCTCACCGGGACAGAGCAATCAGCCCCAGCATTTT.

The V and J genes are TRBV30 and TRBJ1-5; 7 bases line up with TRBD1. Germline loops: CDR1 GTSNPN, CDR2 SVGIG (reference sequence). The junction had 5 bases not matched to a gene; V was cut back by 7 bases and J by 2 bases. The length of the CDR3 is 13 residues. CDR3 residues: CAYGTGGNQPQHF. The CDR3 DNA reads TGTGCCTATGGCACAGGGGGCAATCAGCCCCAGCATTTT.

This clone showed up just a few times. The rearrangement links TRBV5-1 to TRBJ2-1, with 7 bases matching TRBD2. The CDR3 has 15 residues. Germline assignment: CDR1 SGHRS and CDR2 YFSETQ. V trimming: 3 bases; J trimming: 5 bases; junction bases outside the gene matches: 8. CDR3 in amino acids: CASSSGQGLHNEQFF. The CDR3 DNA reads TGCGCCAGCAGCTCGGGGCAGGGACTACACAATGAGCAGTTCTTC.

The chain uses TRBV5-8 and TRBJ1-4; weak D call: TRBD1 (5 bases). Germline values: CDR1 SGHTS, CDR2 YDEGEE. The CDR3 spans 17 residues. V was trimmed by 4 bases and J by 0 bases, leaving 16 bases between them. The CDR3 nucleotides read TGTGCCAGCAGCCTTGGTAGGGGCTCCGCAACTAATGAAAAACTGTTTTTT. Residues: CASSLGRGSATNEKLFF.

This sequence joins TRBV6-1 and TRBJ1-5; D gene ambiguous. Germline CDR1 reads MNHNS; CDR2 reads SASEGT. This CDR3 contains 12 residues. V was trimmed by 6 bases and J by 1 base, leaving 4 bases between them. The CDR3 sequence: CASRESNQPQHF. Here the CDR3 DNA reads TGTGCCAGCAGAGAGAGCAATCAGCCCCAGCATTTT.

In the case of this clone: The sample contains more than one DNA sequence encoding this CDR3. The J gene is TRBJ2-1, the V gene TRBV27; possibly TRBD2 for D (5 bases). Germline CDR1 and CDR2: MNHEY and SMNVEV (reference sequence). The CDR3 has 14 amino acids. V gave up 5 bases and J gave up 0 bases, with 8 bases separating them. The CDR3 here is CASSLSGSYNEQFF. In DNA form, the CDR3 reads TGTGCCAGCAGTCTGAGCGGCTCCTACAATGAGCAGTTCTTC.

This clone was picked up a small number of times. The rearrangement joins TRBV5-1 to TRBJ2-5; 15 nucleotides line up with TRBD2. The V gene's germline CDR1 is SGHRS and CDR2 YFSETQ. CDR3 size: 15 residues. Germline trimming cut 3 bases from V and 5 bases from J; bases unmatched to any gene: 2. For the CDR3, the DNA is TGCGCCAGCAGCTGGACTAGCGGGAGGGGGGAGACCCAGTACTTC. Translation gives CASSWTSGRGETQYF.

This clone was detected only a few times. The genes are TRBV19 and TRBJ1-1, with D perhaps matching TRBD1 (6 bases). Germline V gene lookup returns CDR1 LNHDA and CDR2 SQIVND (reference sequence). V shed 5 bases and J shed 1 base, with 17 bases lying between them. The CDR3 is made up of 16 amino acids. The CDR3, as DNA: TGTGCCAGTAGTCTTCCAAACTGGGGGCAGAACACTGAAGCTTTCTTT. Protein sequence: CASSLPNWGQNTEAFF.

The chain uses TRBV12-5 and TRBJ2-7; no firm D call. This CDR3 is 16 amino acids long. Germline CDR1 reads LGHNT; CDR2 reads FRNRAP. V gave up 5 bases and J gave up 2 bases, with 19 bases separating them. CDR3 DNA: TGTGCTAGTGGTGGAGACGGTAGCACCCCCCCCTACGAGCAGTACTTC. This translates into CASGGDGSTPPYEQYF.

The chain carries TRBV7-2 and TRBJ2-7; no reliable D call. Germline V gene sequence: CDR1 SGHTA, CDR2 FQGNSA. Deletions cut 0 bases from V and 6 bases from J, with 6 bases between. The CDR3 is 12 amino acids. The CDR3 is CASSLAQREQYF. CDR3 coding DNA: TGTGCCAGCAGCTTAGCGCAGCGCGAGCAGTACTTC.

The gene calls are TRBV7-3 and TRBJ2-3; 8 bases align to TRBD1. Germline V gene lookup returns CDR1 SGHTA and CDR2 FQGTGA. CDR3 length: 16 amino acids. With V trimmed by 5 bases and J by 1 base, 8 bases remained unmatched. The CDR3 coding sequence is TGTGCCAGCAGCGGCGACCAGGGGGCTGGCACAGATACGCAGTATTTT. Protein product: CASSGDQGAGTDTQYF.

The genes are TRBV10-3 and TRBJ2-7; TRBD2 aligns across 8 bases. CDR3 size: 15 residues. Unmatched junction bases numbered 4, after V lost 1 base and J lost 2 bases. The germline CDR1 and CDR2 sequences are ENHRY and SYGVKD. The CDR3 protein is CAISEFSGEPYEQYF. The CDR3 DNA sequence: TGTGCCATCAGTGAGTTTAGCGGGGAACCCTACGAGCAGTACTTC.

CDR3 bases: TGTGCCAGCCACCAAGGGGTGGCCCCAGATACGCAGTATTTT. Residues: CASHQGVAPDTQYF. The chain has TRBV7-2 and TRBJ2-3, with D possibly TRBD1 on 5 matching bases. Trimming took off 8 bases at V and 4 bases at J, with 16 bases between the two ends. CDR3 size: 14 residues. Germline loops: CDR1 SGHTA, CDR2 FQGNSA.

V is TRBV10-3 and J is TRBJ2-1; 8 bases agree with TRBD2. V trimming: 10 bases; J trimming: 5 bases; junction bases outside the gene matches: 13. The CDR3 totals 15 residues. The V gene's germline CDR1 is ENHRY and CDR2 SYGVKD. The CDR3 DNA is TGTGCCACCCATTCGGGGGGGGCTCGGGACAATGAGCAGTTCTTC. Translation: CATHSGGARDNEQFF.

The chain has TRBV7-8 and TRBJ1-1; 10 bases fit TRBD1. The germline gives CDR1 SGHVS, CDR2 FQNEAQ. The length of the CDR3 is 16 residues. The V gene end was trimmed by 1 base and the J gene end by 4 bases; junction bases not matched to a gene: 6. The CDR3 DNA is TGTGCCAGCAGCTTAGTCACCGGGACAGGGGTCACTGAAGCTTTCTTT. This sequence encodes CASSLVTGTGVTEAFF.

V is TRBV10-2 and J is TRBJ1-1; D remains unclear. V was clipped by 2 bases and J by 1 base, with 8 bases between them. The CDR3 runs 14 residues. CDR1 is WSHSY, CDR2 SAAADI, per germline. CDR3 loop: CASSESGPNTEAFF. For the CDR3, the DNA is TGCGCCAGCAGTGAGAGCGGACCGAACACTGAAGCTTTCTTT.

This rearrangement joins TRBV9 to TRBJ2-3; 7 bases fit TRBD1. The CDR3 covers 15 residues. The junction had 6 bases not matched to a gene; V was cut back by 3 bases and J by 2 bases. The germline gives CDR1 SGDLS, CDR2 YYNGEE. The CDR3 loop is CASSAWTGPTDTQYF. CDR3 DNA: TGTGCCAGCAGCGCGTGGACAGGCCCCACAGATACGCAGTATTTT.

The chain carries TRBV7-9 and TRBJ2-7, with 7 bases identical to TRBD1. With 6 bases clipped from V and 4 bases from J, the junction kept 9 bases outside the gene matches. Germline V gene data show CDR1 as SEHNR and CDR2 as FQNEAQ (reference sequence). The CDR3 is made up of 14 amino acids. The CDR3 DNA sequence: TGTGCCAGCAGTCCGGCAAGGGGGCGTTACGAGCAGTACTTC. It yields the protein CASSPARGRYEQYF.

The sample holds a few counts of this clone. V is TRBV19 and J is TRBJ1-3; the D is unclear. The V end lost 6 bases, the J end lost 9 bases, and 12 bases lay between the germline ends. CDR1 and CDR2 (germline): LNHDA, SQIVND (reference sequence). The CDR3 contains 12 residues. This CDR3 is CASSPEGATIYF. CDR3 nucleotide sequence: TGTGCCAGTAGCCCGGAGGGAGCCACCATATATTTT.

J is TRBJ1-1 and V is TRBV5-1; D perhaps matches TRBD1 (5 bases). The CDR3 has 14 amino acids. V lost 5 bases to trimming and J lost 4 bases, with 15 bases between them. Germline CDR1 and CDR2: SGHRS and YFSETQ. In DNA, the CDR3 is TGCGCCAGCAGGCCGGGACTAACCTCCACTGAAGCTTTCTTT. Translating it yields CASRPGLTSTEAFF. The whole variable domain, remainder taken from reference TRBV5-1 and TRBJ1-1, is KAGVTQTPRYLIKTRGQQVTLSCSPISGHRSVSWYQQTPGQGLQFLFEYFSETQRNKGNFPGRFSGRQFSNSRSEMNVSTLELGDSALYLCASRPGLTSTEAFFGQGTRLTVV.

The chain combines TRBV29-1 with TRBJ2-3; 9 bases line up with TRBD2. This CDR3 is 16 amino acids long. Germline V gene lookup returns CDR1 SQVTM and CDR2 ANQGSEA. The junction had 11 bases not matched to a gene; V was cut back by 7 bases and J by 0 bases. CDR3 amino acids: CSAGSGSRFSTDTQYF. CDR3 DNA: TGCAGCGCCGGTAGCGGGAGTCGGTTTAGCACAGATACGCAGTATTTT.

The gene calls are TRBV27 and TRBJ2-1, with D possibly being TRBD2 (5 bases). From germline, CDR1 is MNHEY and CDR2 SMNVEV (reference sequence). This CDR3 is built from 13 residues. Deletions cut 3 bases from V and 8 bases from J, with 11 bases between. The CDR3 region has the DNA TGTGCCAGCAGTTTGGGTAGCGTCCATGAGCAGTTCTTC. This translates into CASSLGSVHEQFF.

The chain employs TRBV28 and TRBJ2-7, with 7 bases fitting TRBD1. V lost 5 bases and J lost 3; bases outside the gene matches: 7. This CDR3 spans 14 amino acids. CDR1 is MDHEN and CDR2 is SYDVKM in the germline V gene. The CDR3 sequence: CASSDSDRDYEQYF. The CDR3 DNA follows: TGTGCCAGCAGTGACTCAGACAGGGACTACGAGCAGTACTTC. The full variable domain, rest sourced from reference TRBV28 and TRBJ2-7, is DVKVTQSSRYLVKRTGEKVFLECVQDMDHENMFWYRQDPGLGLRLIYFSYDVKMKEKGDIPEGYSVSREKKERFSLILESASTNQTSMYLCASSDSDRDYEQYFGPGTRLTVT.

This clone occurred once. V usage is TRBV2 and J usage is TRBJ2-7; D possibly corresponds to TRBD1 (6 bases). This CDR3 region has 12 residues. Per the germline V gene, CDR1 is SNHLY and CDR2 is FYNNEI. Trimming pared 5 bases from V and 6 bases from J, leaving 11 bases between. CDR3: CASSTQGSEQYF. In DNA form, the CDR3 reads TGTGCCAGCAGTACCCAGGGGTCCGAGCAGTACTTC. The complete variable domain, with remaining parts taken from reference TRBV2 and TRBJ2-7, reads EPEVTQTPSHQVTQMGQEVILRCVPISNHLYFYWYRQILGQKVEFLVSFYNNEISEKSEIFDDQFSVERPDGSNFTLKIRSTKLEDSAMYFCASSTQGSEQYFGPGTRLTVT.

The rearrangement links TRBV11-3 to TRBJ2-7; TRBD2 agrees at 10 bases. The CDR3 contains 15 residues. V trimming: 3 bases; J trimming: 2 bases; junction bases outside the gene matches: 4. The germline V gene encodes CDR1 SGHNT and CDR2 YENEEA. Written as DNA, the CDR3 is TGTGCCAGCAGCTTCACCCTAGCGGGGGCCTACGAGCAGTACTTC. This gives the protein CASSFTLAGAYEQYF.

The chain uses TRBV4-1 and TRBJ2-5, with TRBD2 as a possible D gene (5 bases). V was cut by 1 base and J by 4 bases, with 10 bases left in between. This CDR3 is 14 amino acids long. Germline CDR1 is MGHRA and CDR2 is YSYEKL. CDR3 DNA: TGCGCCAGCAGCCAAGTTGGAGGCCGAGAGACCCAGTACTTC. It yields the protein CASSQVGGRETQYF.

This clone was counted a single time. The chain carries TRBV4-1 and TRBJ2-7, with D possibly TRBD2 on 6 matching bases. CDR3 length equals 13 residues. CDR1 is MGHRA and CDR2 is YSYEKL in the germline V gene. The V and J ends lost 4 bases and 3 bases respectively, with 10 bases between them. The CDR3 nucleotides are TGCGCCAGCAGCCCGGGACTCGTCTACGAGCAGTACTTC. It specifies CASSPGLVYEQYF.